One and the same sample provided the 11 T cell receptor beta chains below, sequenced in a study of T-cell memory formation after mild COVID-19. Via MiXCR, TCRdb re-called the 5' RACE reads, giving one row per CDR3 protein. The table has fewer than 500,000 distinct CDR3 sequences, roughly 25% seen once. The sample consisted of PBMCs or a T cell subset sorted from them (not recorded which). Receptors originate from an adult woman who had mild COVID-19 (a few samples of this study predate the infection). Cell type and time point are not known.

The gene calls are TRBV15 and TRBJ1-1; D call uncertain. Germline lookup yields CDR1 LNHNV and CDR2 YYDKDF (reference sequence). Trimming removed 3 bases from V and 4 bases from J, with 9 bases in between. The CDR3 contains 13 residues. The DNA of the CDR3 is TGTGCCACCAGCAGCAGACAAAGCACTGAAGCTTTCTTT. Its translation is CATSSRQSTEAFF.

The V gene is TRBV5-6, the J gene TRBJ2-2, with 12 bases that match TRBD2. The CDR3 is made up of 19 amino acids. Losses at the gene ends were 2 bases for V and 0 bases for J; bases not matched to a gene: 8. Germline CDR1 and CDR2: SGHDT and YYEEEE. The DNA for the CDR3 is TGTGCCAGCAGCTTTTTAGGACTAGCGGGGAACGCGAACACCGGGGAGCTGTTTTTT. Protein: CASSFLGLAGNANTGELFF.

This chain connects TRBV5-5 to TRBJ1-1, with a weak D call TRBD1 (6 bases). The germline V and J ends were trimmed by 5 bases and 8 bases, with 10 bases remaining between them. Germline CDR1 and CDR2: SGHKS and YYEKEE (reference sequence). This CDR3 spans 11 amino acids. This CDR3 is CASRTGEEAFF. For the CDR3, the DNA is TGTGCCAGCAGGACAGGAGAAGAAGCTTTCTTT.

This clonotype was observed a handful of times. The rearrangement uses TRBV29-1 and TRBJ2-6; D is ambiguous. Trimming pared 3 bases from V and 13 bases from J, leaving 16 bases between. CDR3 length: 13 residues. From germline, CDR1 is SQVTM and CDR2 ANQGSEA. This chain's CDR3 is CSVESALKGVLTF. CDR3 nucleotide sequence: TGCAGCGTTGAGAGCGCCCTAAAAGGGGTCCTGACTTTC.

This chain joins TRBV2 and TRBJ2-7; 8 nucleotides align to TRBD2. V lost 2 bases to trimming and J lost 5 bases; unmatched junction nucleotides: 17. The CDR3 has 18 amino acids. From germline, CDR1 is SNHLY and CDR2 FYNNEI. The CDR3 loop is CASSEQGMSGSREHEQYF. The CDR3 DNA follows: TGTGCCAGCAGTGAACAGGGGATGAGCGGGAGTCGAGAGCACGAGCAGTACTTC.

In this sample, this clonotype turned up a few times. The chain links TRBV20-1 to TRBJ2-3, with a tentative D call TRBD2 (5 bases). Trimming took off 7 bases at V and 7 bases at J, with 9 bases between the two ends. The CDR3 has 10 residues. Germline CDR1 reads DFQATT; CDR2 reads SNEGSKA (reference sequence). The CDR3 nucleotides are TGCAGTGTGAGGGTGAATACGCAGTATTTT. Amino acids: CSVRVNTQYF.

This clonotype came up a few times. V is TRBV29-1 and J is TRBJ1-2; 9 bases are a match to TRBD1. CDR3 size: 13 residues. Germline V gene sequence: CDR1 SQVTM, CDR2 ANQGSEA. V lost 6 bases, J lost 0 bases, and 2 bases stayed unmatched. CDR3 coding DNA: TGCAGCGTCGGGACAGGGACTAACTATGGCTACACCTTC. Translation: CSVGTGTNYGYTF.

CDR3 amino acids: CASSRQENYNEQFF. The CDR3 coding sequence is TGTGCCAGCAGCCGACAGGAAAACTACAATGAGCAGTTCTTC. The chain is built from TRBV11-1 and TRBJ2-1; weak D call: TRBD1 (6 bases). V was clipped by 5 bases and J by 3 bases, with 11 bases between them. From germline, CDR1 is SGHAT and CDR2 FQDESV (reference sequence). The CDR3 runs to 14 residues. The full variable domain, its missing parts supplied by reference TRBV11-1 and TRBJ2-1, is EAEVAQSPRYKITEKSQAVAFWCDPISGHATLYWYRQILGQGPELLVQFQDESVVDDSQLPKDRFSAERLKGVDSTLKIQPAELGDSAMYLCASSRQENYNEQFFGPGTRLTVL.

The chain has TRBV5-4 and TRBJ2-5, with a weak D call TRBD2 (5 bases). From germline, CDR1 is SGHNT and CDR2 YYREEE (reference sequence). The length of the CDR3 is 14 residues. Trimming stripped 3 bases from V and 2 bases from J, with 11 bases between. CDR3 region: CASSSDWLQETQYF. The CDR3 DNA reads TGTGCCAGCAGCTCGGACTGGCTACAAGAGACCCAGTACTTC.

CDR3 loop: CSVSQRYEQYF. The CDR3, as DNA: TGCAGTGTCTCACAGCGATACGAGCAGTACTTC. V is TRBV20-1 and J is TRBJ2-7; D not resolved. V was pared by 7 bases and J by 4 bases, with 11 bases between. CDR1 is DFQATT, CDR2 SNEGSKA, per germline (reference sequence). The CDR3 sequence is 11 residues long.

The J gene is TRBJ2-7, the V gene TRBV10-3; 8 nucleotides align to TRBD1. This CDR3 spans 15 amino acids. CDR1 is ENHRY, CDR2 SYGVKD, per germline. V dropped 10 bases and J dropped 5; count of bases not matched to a gene: 16. As DNA, the CDR3 is TGTGCCACACGCCATGGACAGGGTGGCAGCCACGAGCAGTACTTC. As protein: CATRHGQGGSHEQYF.